These 27 T cell receptor beta chains originate from one sample sequenced in a study of blood T cells in healthy people across ages. Then a second PCR, running roughly 7 to 11 cycles, was carried out with a sample-barcoded 5' primer and a J-beta primer mix. MiXCR, applied by TCRdb to the 5' RACE reads, yields one record per CDR3 protein. The data contain 890,000 or so distinct CDR3 sequences, less than 80% of them singletons. Source material: blood. Source of these receptors: a man younger than 40 in good health.

V is TRBV13 and J is TRBJ2-5; 7 nucleotides match TRBD1. This CDR3 region has 16 residues. The V gene end was trimmed by 2 bases and the J gene end by 0 bases; junction bases not matched to a gene: 6. The V gene's germline CDR1 is PRHDT and CDR2 FYEKMQ (reference sequence). The CDR3 is CASSLNMGQNQETQYF. CDR3 coding DNA: TGTGCCAGCAGCTTAAATATGGGACAGAACCAAGAGACCCAGTACTTC.

This clonotype showed up just a few times. This chain uses TRBV4-2 with TRBJ1-6; the match to TRBD1 covers 7 bases. This CDR3 comprises 16 residues. Germline assignment: CDR1 LGHNA and CDR2 YNFKEQ. V was pared by 2 bases and J by 8 bases, with 9 bases of the junction left unmatched. DNA for the CDR3: TGTGCCAGCAGCCAAAATACAGGGGCCGGAGATTCACCCCTCCACTTT. It encodes CASSQNTGAGDSPLHF.

This clonotype turned up a few times. The chain is built from TRBV27 and TRBJ2-5; 8 nucleotides agree with TRBD1. This CDR3 has 16 residues. Germline lookup yields CDR1 MNHEY and CDR2 SMNVEV (reference sequence). Trimming at V came to 5 bases and at J to 9 bases, leaving 17 bases not matched to a gene. The CDR3 sequence is CASSLIGQGRLFAQYF. DNA of the CDR3: TGTGCCAGCAGTCTAATCGGACAGGGCCGACTTTTCGCCCAGTACTTC.

The CDR3 sequence is CASSLYGTSGGYNEQFF. CDR3 sequence (DNA): TGTGCCAGCAGTTTATACGGGACTAGCGGGGGATACAATGAGCAGTTCTTC. The V gene is TRBV9, the J gene TRBJ2-1; 14 nucleotides agree with TRBD2. The V and J ends lost 5 bases and 4 bases, in that order; junction bases with no gene match: 8. CDR3 length: 17 residues. Germline CDR1 is SGDLS and CDR2 is YYNGEE.

Written as DNA, the CDR3 is TGTGCCATCAGTGAGTCCCCGGGGCTCCCGCACGAGCAGTACTTC. It is translated as CAISESPGLPHEQYF. This rearrangement joins TRBV10-3 to TRBJ2-5, with D possibly being TRBD1 or TRBD2 (5 bases each). The DNA end lines up better with TRBJ2-7; the J call may be wrong. Germline-derived CDR1 and CDR2 are ENHRY and SYGVKD. The CDR3 is made up of 15 amino acids.

The DNA of the CDR3 is TGTGCCAGCAGCCCGTGGGACAGCCCAACAGATACGCAGTATTTT. It codes for CASSPWDSPTDTQYF. This rearrangement joins TRBV11-2 to TRBJ2-3; 7 nucleotides match TRBD1. Per the germline V gene, CDR1 is SGHAT and CDR2 is FQNNGV. With 5 bases clipped from V and 3 bases from J, the junction kept 8 bases outside the gene matches. This CDR3 is 15 amino acids long.

In its sample, this clonotype was seen once. The rearrangement links TRBV2 to TRBJ1-6; D possibly corresponds to TRBD1 (6 bases). The V gene's germline CDR1 is SNHLY and CDR2 FYNNEI. CDR3 length equals 14 residues. V was pared by 6 bases and J by 8 bases, with 14 bases between. For the CDR3, the DNA is TGTGCCAGCAGAACGACAGGAGGGCATTCACCCCTCCACTTT. Protein product: CASRTTGGHSPLHF.

This chain joins TRBV9 and TRBJ2-7; D perhaps matches TRBD1 (6 bases). The CDR3 totals 15 residues. Germline-derived CDR1 and CDR2 are SGDLS and YYNGEE. Trimming shortened V by 2 bases and J by 2 bases, and 14 bases separated the two germline ends. CDR3 protein: CASSVSQGIAYEQYF. The CDR3 bases are TGTGCCAGCAGCGTCTCCCAGGGGATAGCCTACGAGCAGTACTTC.

This clonotype was recorded once. Germline and junction disagree at one end, which may indicate a read error. The chain uses TRBV7-2 and TRBJ2-3; D not certain. The CDR3 sequence is 14 residues long. Germline values: CDR1 SGHTA, CDR2 FQGNSA. CDR3 bases: TGTGCCAGCAGCTTAGACTGGAACACAGATACGCAGAATTTT. Translating it yields CASSLDWNTDTQNF.

The genes are TRBV2 and TRBJ2-7; TRBD1 agrees at 9 bases. The J call may be incorrect, as the DNA end agrees better with TRBJ2-5. The CDR3 spans 14 residues. Germline V gives CDR1 SNHLY, CDR2 FYNNEI. The chain's CDR3 is CASSRTGAEETQYF. DNA for the CDR3: TGTGCCAGCAGTCGGACAGGGGCGGAGGAGACCCAGTACTTC.

The chain employs TRBV11-2 and TRBJ2-5, with D perhaps matching TRBD2 (6 bases). The V gene lost 1 base and the J gene lost 2 bases, with 17 bases spanning the gap. CDR3 length: 17 amino acids. The germline CDR1 and CDR2 sequences are SGHAT and FQNNGV. The CDR3 spells CASSLVGGVMFQETQYF. CDR3 sequence (DNA): TGTGCCAGCAGCTTAGTAGGCGGGGTGATGTTTCAAGAGACCCAGTACTTC.

The rearrangement links TRBV29-1 to TRBJ2-3; D remains ambiguous. This CDR3 has 14 amino acids. Germline assignment: CDR1 SQVTM and CDR2 ANQGSEA. Between the trimmed V and J ends, which lost 4 bases and 2 bases, there was a span of 13 bases. The CDR3 bases are TGCAGCGTTGCTTCCAGGCCTTACACAGATACGCAGTATTTT. It translates to CSVASRPYTDTQYF.

This clonotype was recorded a few times. The rearrangement joins TRBV7-9 to TRBJ1-5, with 9 bases aligning to TRBD1. CDR3 length equals 14 residues. The V gene's germline CDR1 is SEHNR and CDR2 FQNEAQ (reference sequence). V was pared by 5 bases and J by 7 bases, with 6 bases of the junction left unmatched. CDR3 sequence reads: CASSEQGAQQPQHF. The CDR3 DNA sequence: TGTGCCAGCAGCGAACAGGGGGCACAGCAGCCCCAGCATTTT.

The chain recombines TRBV11-2 with TRBJ2-5, with 9 bases aligning to TRBD2. Germline CDR1 reads SGHAT; CDR2 reads FQNNGV. CDR3 length equals 17 residues. V was clipped by 6 bases and J by 2 bases; unmatched bases: 13. As DNA, the CDR3 is TGTGCCAGCAGTTACAGGAGGGGCGGGGGGGTTCAAGAGACCCAGTACTTC. Its translation is CASSYRRGGGVQETQYF.

The rearrangement joins TRBV4-2 to TRBJ2-3; D is perhaps TRBD2 (6 bases). Germline CDR1 is LGHNA and CDR2 is YNFKEQ. The CDR3 loop spans 14 amino acids. The V end lost 0 bases, the J end lost 6 bases, and 10 bases lay between the germline ends. The CDR3, as DNA: TGTGCCAGCAGCCAAGAACCGGGGGAGGATACGCAGTATTTT. Its protein is CASSQEPGEDTQYF.

This clonotype was found a few times. The chain is built from TRBV3-1 and TRBJ2-7; D is perhaps TRBD2 (5 bases). Trimming removed 3 bases from V and 0 bases from J, with 9 bases in between. Looked up from germline, CDR1 is LGHDT and CDR2 is YNNKEL (reference sequence). The CDR3 extends over 14 amino acids. The CDR3 DNA is TGTGCCAGCAGCCATTTGGGGAGCTCCTACGAGCAGTACTTC. Its protein product is CASSHLGSSYEQYF.

The V and J genes are TRBV25-1 and TRBJ2-3; D uncertain. The CDR3 is made up of 14 amino acids. The ends were cut back, 0 bases at V and 4 bases at J, with 8 bases in the middle. Germline CDR1 MGHDK, CDR2 SYGVNS. CDR3 nucleotides: TGTGCCAGCAGTGAATATGCGACCGCAGATACGCAGTATTTT. It codes for CASSEYATADTQYF.

This clonotype showed up just a few times. The CDR3 coding sequence is TGCAGTGCTCCCAACCTGGAGGGGTCGTTAGGCCTGTTTTTT. It yields the protein CSAPNLEGSLGLFF. The chain uses TRBV20-1 and TRBJ1-4; perhaps TRBD1 as D (5 bases). Between the trimmed V and J ends, which lost 5 bases and 14 bases, there was a span of 24 bases. This CDR3 has 14 amino acids. Per germline, CDR1 DFQATT and CDR2 SNEGSKA (reference sequence).

This clonotype was seen only a few times. CDR3 sequence (DNA): TGTGCCAGCAGCTTAGTAGGGGCTGACAATCAGCCCCAGCATTTT. This gives the protein CASSLVGADNQPQHF. The chain joins TRBV7-2 to TRBJ1-5, with a possible D match to TRBD1 (5 bases). The CDR3 spans 15 residues. CDR1 and CDR2 from the germline V gene are SGHTA and FQGNSA. Trimming stripped 1 base from V and 3 bases from J, with 10 bases between.

The rearrangement uses TRBV4-3 and TRBJ1-5; D unresolved. Germline CDR1 reads LGHNA; CDR2 reads YSLEER. This CDR3 region has 16 residues. Trimming stripped 0 bases from V and 7 bases from J, with 16 bases between. The CDR3 loop is CASSQEFSGLNQPQHF. The CDR3 DNA reads TGCGCCAGCAGCCAAGAGTTCTCGGGGTTAAACCAGCCCCAGCATTTT.

The chain carries TRBV20-1 and TRBJ2-6, with a tentative D call TRBD1 (5 bases). Germline lookup yields CDR1 DFQATT and CDR2 SNEGSKA (reference sequence). V was shortened by 2 bases and J by 2 bases, with 7 bases between the two germline ends. CDR3 length: 14 residues. CDR3 coding DNA: TGCAGTGCTAGACAGGGTACTGGGGCCAACGTCCTGACTTTC. This gives the protein CSARQGTGANVLTF.

This clonotype was detected a few times. The V call is TRBV14, the J call TRBJ2-1; 7 bases match TRBD1. The CDR3 loop spans 15 amino acids. Unmatched junction bases numbered 7, after V lost 4 bases and J lost 4 bases. CDR1 is SGHDN and CDR2 is FVKESK in the germline V gene. The CDR3 DNA reads TGTGCCAGCAGCCGGGGCTTGGACAGGTACAATGAGCAGTTCTTC. Translating gives CASSRGLDRYNEQFF.

The chain is built from TRBV4-2 and TRBJ1-1; possibly TRBD1 for D (5 bases). CDR3 length: 15 amino acids. Germline loops: CDR1 LGHNA, CDR2 YNFKEQ. The ends were cut back, 1 base at V and 0 bases at J, with 9 bases in the middle. In nucleotides, the CDR3 is TGTGCCAGCAGCCAAGTAGGGACCCTGAACACTGAAGCTTTCTTT. Amino acids: CASSQVGTLNTEAFF.

V gene TRBV20-1 combines with J gene TRBJ2-5; D might be TRBD2 (7 bases). In germline, CDR1 is DFQATT, CDR2 SNEGSKA (reference sequence). The V end was cut by 3 bases, the J end by 13 bases, with 24 bases between. The CDR3 extends over 14 amino acids. Here the CDR3 DNA reads TGCAGTGCTAGTACACAGGGTAGGGACTACGAGCTGTACTTC. Translation: CSASTQGRDYELYF.

This clonotype has only a few counts. The chain combines TRBV7-9 with TRBJ1-1; D not resolved. CDR1 SEHNR and CDR2 FQNEAQ come from the germline V gene (reference sequence). CDR3 size: 14 residues. V dropped 1 base and J dropped 0 bases, with 6 bases sitting between them. The CDR3 DNA is TGTGCCAGCAGCTTAGGACATATGAACACTGAAGCTTTCTTT. It encodes CASSLGHMNTEAFF. Full variable domain (remainder filled in from reference TRBV7-9 and TRBJ1-1): DTGVSQNPRHKITKRGQNVTFRCDPISEHNRLYWYRQTLGQGPEFLTYFQNEAQLEKSRLLSDRFSAERPKGSFSTLEIQRTEQGDSAMYLCASSLGHMNTEAFFGQGTRLTVV.

V gene TRBV7-2 combines with J gene TRBJ1-1; 10 bases are shared with TRBD1. From germline, CDR1 is SGHTA and CDR2 FQGNSA. The V gene end was trimmed by 5 bases and the J gene end by 5 bases; junction bases not matched to a gene: 5. CDR3 length: 14 residues. The CDR3 nucleotides read TGTGCCAGCAGCGGGACAGGGGTGTCGACTGAAGCTTTCTTT. Translated: CASSGTGVSTEAFF.

This clonotype was counted between two and nine times. This chain uses TRBV29-1 with TRBJ2-3; 10 bases map to TRBD1. Trimming cost V 4 bases and J 4 bases; bases outside gene matches: 5. The CDR3 runs to 14 residues. From germline, CDR1 is SQVTM and CDR2 ANQGSEA. CDR3 sequence reads: CSVVPGTGADTQYF. The CDR3 bases are TGCAGCGTTGTCCCCGGGACAGGGGCAGATACGCAGTATTTT.